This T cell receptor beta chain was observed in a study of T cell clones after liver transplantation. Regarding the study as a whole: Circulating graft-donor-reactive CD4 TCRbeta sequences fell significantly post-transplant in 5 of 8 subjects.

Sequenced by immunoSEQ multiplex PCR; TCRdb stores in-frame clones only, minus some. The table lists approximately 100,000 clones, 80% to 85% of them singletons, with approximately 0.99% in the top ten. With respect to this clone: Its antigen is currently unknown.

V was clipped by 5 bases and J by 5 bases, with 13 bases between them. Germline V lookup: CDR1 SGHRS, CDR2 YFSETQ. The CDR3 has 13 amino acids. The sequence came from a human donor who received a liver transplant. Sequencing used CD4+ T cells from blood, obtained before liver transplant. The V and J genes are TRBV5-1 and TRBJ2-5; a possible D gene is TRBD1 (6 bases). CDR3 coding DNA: TGCGCCAGCAGACACAGGGTCGGGGAGACCCAGTACTTC. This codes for CASRHRVGETQYF.